This is a list of T cell receptor beta chains from one sample in a study of technical replicates of blood from a handful of donors. Sequencing used immunoSEQ multiplex PCR; TCRdb keeps in-frame clones, though not all of them. The sample includes tens of thousands of clones, just under 90% of them seen just once. The sequenced sample was PBMCs. These receptors were obtained from a human donor in good health. Some clones in this sample may be carry-over from other donors' samples. CDR3s include the opening cysteine and the closing phenylalanine or tryptophan. A D gene is named only where the DNA matches it firmly. A row's size may be missing; if present it is once, few, many or a size class.

>TRBJ1-2|NA|NA|TRBV10-3
TGTGCCATCAGTGTTGGGTCGGGGGGTGTCAACTATGGCTACACCTTC
CAISVGSGGVNYGYTF
>TRBJ1-2|NA|NA|TRBV19
TGTGCCAGTAGTAAAGACAGATATGGCTACACCTTC
CASSKDRYGYTF
>TRBJ2-2|NA|TRBD2|TRBV4-3
TGCGCCAGCAGCCAAGATGTTAGCGGGGGAGCCGGGGAGCTGTTTTTT
CASSQDVSGGAGELFF
>TRBJ2-5|NA|TRBD2|TRBV4-1
TGCGCCAGCACCCGACTAGCGGGGGGGCCAGGTGCAGAGACCCAGTACTTC
CASTRLAGGPGAETQYF
>TRBJ1-5|NA|NA|TRBV29-1
TGCAGCGCCCAAGACAGACTTGACGGGCCCCAGCATTTT
CSAQDRLDGPQHF
>TRBJ2-2|NA|TRBD1|TRBV7-3
TGTGCCAGCAGCTCGTTTACAGGGGGTTCCGGGGAGCTGTTTTTT
CASSSFTGGSGELFF
>TRBJ1-2|NA|NA|TRBV6-5
TGTGCCAGCAGAAGACAGAAGTATGGCTACACCTTC
CASRRQKYGYTF
>TRBJ2-1|NA|TRBD2|TRBV5-1
TGCGCCAGCAGCACCGCCCTGGGGGGGAATGAGCAGTTCTTC
CASSTALGGNEQFF
>TRBJ2-1|once|NA|TRBV5-4
TGTGCCAGCAGCGTCGGGGGTGGTGCCTACAATGAGCAGTTCTTC
CASSVGGGAYNEQFF
>TRBJ2-7|NA|NA|TRBV21-1
TGTGCCAGCAGTATGTGGGTTTGGGGACTAGCGGACTACGAGCAGTACTTC
CASSMWVWGLADYEQYF
>TRBJ1-5|NA|TRBD1|TRBV19
TGTGCCAGTAGTATCGGACAGGATCAGCCCCAGCATTTT
CASSIGQDQPQHF
>TRBJ2-7|NA|TRBD2|TRBV6-5
TGTGCCACGAGCGGGACTAGCGGGACTTACGAGCAGTACTTC
CATSGTSGTYEQYF
>TRBJ2-5|NA|TRBD2|TRBV4-2
TGTGCCAGCAGCAATAGCGGGGAGATTAGGGGGGAGACCCAGTACTTC
CASSNSGEIRGETQYF
>TRBJ1-2|few|NA|TRBV7-2
TGTGCCAGCAGCTTAGCGTATCGGGAAGGAGGCTACACCTTC
CASSLAYREGGYTF
>TRBJ2-3|NA|TRBD2|TRBV4-3
TGCGCCAGCAGCCAAGCCCCGGGGAGGGGCACAGATACGCAGTATTTT
CASSQAPGRGTDTQYF
>TRBJ2-7|once|TRBD1|TRBV28
TGTGCCACCCGGGCAGGACAGGGCTACTACGAGCAGTACTTC
CATRAGQGYYEQYF
>TRBJ1-4|NA|NA|TRBV15
TGTGCCACCAGCACCTTTAGTCCGCGCCCTTATGAAAAACTGTTTTTT
CATSTFSPRPYEKLFF
>TRBJ1-1|NA|NA|TRBV7-8
TGTGCCAGCAGCCAGCAGGGAGGGGGGGCAGCTTTCTTT
CASSQQGGGAAFF
>TRBJ2-7|NA|NA|TRBV5-1
TGCGCCAGCAGCTTGGAAAGCAGGGGCTCCTACGAGCAGTACTTC
CASSLESRGSYEQYF
>TRBJ1-1|NA|TRBD1|TRBV6-5
TGTGCCAGCAGTCGGAATCGGGACAGCGCCTCTGAAGCTTTCTTT
CASSRNRDSASEAFF
>TRBJ2-2|NA|NA|TRBV29-1
TGCAGCGTTGAAGATCCGTGGGCGAGAAACACCGGGGAGCTGTTTTTT
CSVEDPWARNTGELFF
>TRBJ1-2|NA|NA|TRBV6-5
TGTGCCAGCAGCCCTCCGGACAGCTATGGCTACACCTTC
CASSPPDSYGYTF
>TRBJ2-2|few|TRBD2|TRBV10-3
TGTGCCATCAGTGACCCCCTCGGGGGGGGTAACACCGGGGAGCTGTTTTTT
CAISDPLGGGNTGELFF
>TRBJ2-5|NA|TRBD2|TRBV11-2
TGTGCCAGCAGCTCTTGGGCTAGCGGGGGACAAGAGACCCAGTACTTC
CASSSWASGGQETQYF
>TRBJ2-1|few|TRBD1|TRBV6-4
TGTGCCAGCAGTGAAATACCGGGACAGGGAACGGGTGAGCAGTTCTTC
CASSEIPGQGTGEQFF
>TRBJ2-7|NA|TRBD2|TRBV4-2
TGTGCCAGCAGCCAAGAGGAAGCGGGAGTTTTCGAGCAGTACTTC
CASSQEEAGVFEQYF
>TRBJ2-7|NA|TRBD1|TRBV10-1
TGCGCCAGCAGTGAGTCAGGGGACAGGGGATACTACGAGCAGTACTTC
CASSESGDRGYYEQYF
>TRBJ2-5|NA|NA|TRBV2
TGTGCCAGCAGTGTCGGACTGACCCAGACCCAGTACTTC
CASSVGLTQTQYF
>TRBJ2-3|NA|NA|TRBV10-3
TGTGCCATCAGTGATACGGGATACTCGCCGCAGTATTTT
CAISDTGYSPQYF
>TRBJ2-2|NA|NA|TRBV7-9
TGTGCCAGCAGGCCGACAGGACCCACCGGGGAGCTGTTTTTT
CASRPTGPTGELFF
>TRBJ2-7|NA|TRBD2|TRBV4-2
TGTGCCAGCAGCCAAGATCGGGGGACTAGCGGGGTAACGGGGGTATACGAGCAGTACTTC
CASSQDRGTSGVTGVYEQYF
>TRBJ1-1|NA|NA|TRBV6-1
TGTGCCAGCACCATTGGTCGTACTAGCACTGAAGCTTTCTTT
CASTIGRTSTEAFF
>TRBJ1-2|NA|NA|TRBV12-5
TGTGCTAGTGGTTTGAACCGGGGAGGGGACTATGGCTACACCTTC
CASGLNRGGDYGYTF
>TRBJ2-7|NA|NA|TRBV4-2
TGTGCCAGCAGCCAAGGGGGGGCCTACGAGCAGTACTTC
CASSQGGAYEQYF
>TRBJ2-7|NA|TRBD2|TRBV19
TGTGCCAGTAGCCTTAGCGGGAGTAAATACGAGCAGTACTTC
CASSLSGSKYEQYF
>TRBJ1-1|NA|TRBD1|TRBV4-3
TGCGCCAGCAGCCAAGAAACAGGGGTTGAAGCTTTCTTT
CASSQETGVEAFF
>TRBJ1-2|few|NA|TRBV25-1
TGTGCCAGCCGGGACTTTTCTTATGGCTACACCTTC
CASRDFSYGYTF
>TRBJ2-7|once|NA|TRBV30
TGTGCCTGGATGGAGGGCCCCTACGAGCAGTACTTC
CAWMEGPYEQYF
>TRBJ1-4|NA|NA|TRBV11-2
TGTGCCAGCAGCCCTAGGGGGGGGAGGGTCAATGAAAAACTGTTTTTT
CASSPRGGRVNEKLFF
>TRBJ2-1|NA|TRBD2|TRBV6-5
TGTGCCAGCAGTTACTCGAGTAGCGGGGGGAACAATGAGCAGTTCTTC
CASSYSSSGGNNEQFF
>TRBJ2-3|NA|TRBD1|TRBV6-6
TGTGCCAGCAGGGGGACAGCAGATACGCAGTATTTT
CASRGTADTQYF
>TRBJ1-6|few|NA|TRBV7-2
TGTGCCAGCAGCTTATTACAGAATAATTCACCCCTCCACTTT
CASSLLQNNSPLHF
>TRBJ2-5|NA|TRBD2|TRBV30
TGTGCCTGGAGTGGACTAGCGGGAGGGGAGACCCAGTACTTC
CAWSGLAGGETQYF
>TRBJ2-3|NA|TRBD2|TRBV9
TGTGCCAGCAGCGTAAAGGGACTAGCGGGAGGTGCTAGCACAGATACGCAGTATTTT
CASSVKGLAGGASTDTQYF
>TRBJ2-7|once|NA|TRBV6-5
TGTGCCAGCAAGGCCGGCCAGGGATCCTACGAGCAGTACTTC
CASKAGQGSYEQYF
>TRBJ2-2|NA|TRBD2|TRBV19
TGTGCCAGTAGTCTCGGGACTAGCGGGCCCGTCGGGGAGCTGTTTTTT
CASSLGTSGPVGELFF
>TRBJ2-7|NA|TRBD1|TRBV4-1
TGCGCCAGCAGCCAAGGATTTTCCGTGACAGGGAGCTCCTACGAGCAGTACTTC
CASSQGFSVTGSSYEQYF
>TRBJ2-1|NA|TRBD2|TRBV5-4
TGTGCCAGCAGCTTACGGACTAGCGGACACAATGAGCAGTTCTTC
CASSLRTSGHNEQFF
>TRBJ2-7|NA|NA|TRBV14
TGTGCCAGCAGCCAAGAGCGGTGGCTTCGGGACGAGCAGTACTTC
CASSQERWLRDEQYF
>TRBJ2-7|once|NA|TRBV7-9
TGTGCCAGCATCTCGATGCGGGGCCCCTACGAGCAGTACTTC
CASISMRGPYEQYF
>TRBJ2-1|NA|TRBD1|TRBV10-2
TGCGCCAGCAGGGACGGGACAGGGGGGGCCAATGAGCAGTTCTTC
CASRDGTGGANEQFF
>TRBJ2-1|NA|TRBD2|TRBV11-2
TGTGCCAGCAGCACGGGGACTAGCGGGCGGGACAATGAGCAGTTCTTC
CASSTGTSGRDNEQFF